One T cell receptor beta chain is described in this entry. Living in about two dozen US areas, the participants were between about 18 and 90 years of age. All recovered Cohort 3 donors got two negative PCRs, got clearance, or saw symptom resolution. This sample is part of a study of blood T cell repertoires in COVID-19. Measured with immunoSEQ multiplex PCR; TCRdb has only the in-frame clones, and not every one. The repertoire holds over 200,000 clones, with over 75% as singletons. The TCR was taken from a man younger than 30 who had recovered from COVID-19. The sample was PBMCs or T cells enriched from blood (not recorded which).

The CDR3 DNA is TGTGCCAGCAGCGTTTCGAGGGGGGGCCAAGATACGCAGTATTTT. Its translation is CASSVSRGGQDTQYF. This chain connects TRBV7-9 to TRBJ2-3; possibly TRBD2 for D (7 bases). Germline V gives CDR1 SEHNR, CDR2 FQNEAQ (reference sequence). The length of the CDR3 is 15 residues. V dropped 5 bases and J dropped 5 bases, with 17 bases sitting between them.